The T cell receptor beta chain described here comes from a study of blood T cell repertoires in COVID-19. Using immunoSEQ multiplex PCR, the repertoire was profiled, and TCRdb retains in-frame clones only, with some absent. Of roughly 60,000 clones listed, just under 75% were seen once; the top ten hold 4.8%. The V and J ends lost 5 bases and 0 bases respectively, with 8 bases between them. Germline values: CDR1 LNHDA, CDR2 SQIVND (reference sequence). This CDR3 region has 14 residues. This sequence was found in a woman between 65 and 79 years old with COVID-19, enrolled during active disease. The material sequenced was peripheral blood. The chain combines TRBV19 with TRBJ2-1, with D possibly matching TRBD2 (5 bases). The CDR3 bases are TGTGCCAGTAGTCCCCTAGCCTCCTACAATGAGCAGTTCTTC. Protein sequence: CASSPLASYNEQFF.